One and the same sample provided the 6 T cell receptor beta chains below, sequenced in a study of a mutant IDH1 vaccine in newly diagnosed glioma (dated by TCRdb to about 2021). The protocol used for the library was the immunoSEQ multiplex PCR assay. TCRdb retrieved this table from immuneACCESS and kept in-frame rearrangements only. Not all clones are present; in checked studies, unresolved V genes account for under half, and no reason is known for the remainder. This sample lists about 38,000 clones; around 90% were detected once. Of the sample, 18% is held by the ten largest clones. The time point label here, explained by the study, means: baseline, week 1 (first vaccination visit). The treatment or condition label on this specimen signifies: pre-vaccination baseline after standard-of-care therapy. The source was PBMCs, collected from a glioma patient treated with radiotherapy, temozolomide or both. The receptors stem from a man younger than 30 with glioma.

This clone was seen just once. The chain links TRBV19 to TRBJ2-7; TRBD2 matches 10 bases. This CDR3 comprises 16 residues. From germline, CDR1 is LNHDA and CDR2 SQIVND (reference sequence). The trim removed 6 bases at V and 7 bases at J, leaving 15 bases unmatched. DNA of the CDR3: TGTGCCAGTAGCACACCCCGCGGAGCGGGAGGGTTAGAGCAGTACTTC. Its protein product is CASSTPRGAGGLEQYF.

This sequence joins TRBV19 and TRBJ1-6; 7 positions agree with TRBD1. Germline V lookup: CDR1 LNHDA, CDR2 SQIVND (reference sequence). The CDR3 has 16 residues. Losses at the gene ends were 5 bases for V and 8 bases for J; bases not matched to a gene: 12. The CDR3 DNA reads as TGTGCCAGTAGTTTAAGCCAAGGGGACAGAGATTCACCCCTCCACTTT. Translating it yields CASSLSQGDRDSPLHF.

J is TRBJ1-1 and V is TRBV6-6, with 8 nucleotides matching TRBD1. CDR3 size: 15 residues. After removal of 4 bases from V and 6 bases from J, the junction contained 10 bases not matched to a gene. CDR1 and CDR2 from the germline V gene are MNHNY and SVGAGI (reference sequence). Here the CDR3 reads CASSSPDRGGPEAFF. CDR3 in DNA: TGTGCCAGCAGTTCCCCCGACAGGGGAGGCCCTGAAGCTTTCTTT.

The chain couples TRBV27 to TRBJ2-7, with D maybe TRBD1 (5 bases). CDR1 and CDR2 from the germline V gene are MNHEY and SMNVEV (reference sequence). The V end lost 8 bases, the J end lost 0 bases, and 14 bases lay between the germline ends. CDR3 length: 14 residues. For the CDR3, the DNA is TGTGCCAGCTCCTTAAAGGGGTCCTCCTACGAGCAGTACTTC. Protein: CASSLKGSSYEQYF.

The rearrangement links TRBV5-4 to TRBJ2-7, with TRBD2 identical over 9 bases. The ends lost 4 bases at V and 5 bases at J; junction bases unmatched: 10. The CDR3 totals 15 residues. CDR1 is SGHNT, CDR2 YYREEE, per germline (reference sequence). DNA for the CDR3: TGTGCCAGCAGCGGGGGACTAGCCGGGACGGACGAGCAGTACTTC. Its protein product is CASSGGLAGTDEQYF.

The chain links TRBV6-6 to TRBJ1-1; D is unclear. Trimming removed 8 bases at V and 3 bases at J, with 19 bases between. CDR1 is MNHNY, CDR2 SVGAGI, per germline (reference sequence). This CDR3 comprises 15 residues. The CDR3 region has the DNA TGTGCCAGCCCAAAGAGGAGGGAAGATGACACTGAAGCTTTCTTT. Translation gives CASPKRREDDTEAFF.